This T cell receptor beta chain was profiled in a study of cytomegalovirus exposure and HLA in healthy donors (TCRdb year 2017). Turning to the overall study: In an earlier analysis of 550 to 750 of the donors, 250 to 350 Gb of sequence data and roughly 100 million unique TCR beta sequences from 150 million to 200 million T cells were reported. Of the roughly 420 genotyped donors, approximately 81% were placed in the genetic ancestry cluster associated with self-reported Caucasian donors. A later analysis re-analyzed previously published TCR beta repertoires from hundreds of donors and added high-resolution HLA genotyping to study TCR occurrence patterns. Besides the first cohort of approximately 670 subjects, a separate validation cohort made up of roughly 130 different subjects was used. In the later analysis, no new phenotypic data were used to find candidate immune exposures; instead, reliance was placed on TCR beta sequences and their occurrence across donors. Genome-wide SNP genotypes for about 60% of the roughly 670 donors were used in a later genetic analysis, which treated that subset as a discovery cohort. Roughly 5 DR-DQ haplotypes were treated as single units for association and clustering because of strong linkage in the cohort. In an earlier analysis of 587 of the donors, high-throughput TCR beta sequencing was used to judge whether each TCR beta V gene segment behaved as functional or pseudogenic. Across about 380 genotyped donors of the cohort, an average of about 220,000 unique TCR beta nucleotide sequences per donor were sequenced, and roughly a sixth of those sequences were non-productive. Class I and class II HLA loci were covered by the typing at four-digit resolution. Around 320 gigabases of sequencing data and approximately 80 million unique TCR sequences were included in an early release covering under 650 HLA-typed donors. All discovery cohort repertoires had been generated on a single sequencing platform. Donor age, sex, ethnicity and CMV serostatus were collected together with the repertoire data. To predict cytomegalovirus infection status, the study brought together high-throughput TCR immunosequencing, statistical association of individual TCRs with disease status, and machine learning. The study aimed to test whether signatures of past pathogen exposure could be identified by cataloging public T cell receptors. Typing coverage differed by locus: A, B, C, DRB1 and DQB1 were typed in roughly 629-630 donors, DQA1 in about 510, DPA1 in around 580, and DPB1 in approximately 450. The T cell repertoires of 666 subjects were profiled by immunosequencing and related to cytomegalovirus serostatus.

Points on this clone: The antigen it binds to is not known. No quality values exist for individual bases; no much larger clone is one base distant.

Taken from cysteine to phenylalanine, the CDR3 has 16 residues. The retained sequence is limited to the CDR3, 48 bases, with the frame set at the first base. CDR1 and CDR2, per the germline V gene, are KGHSH and LQKENI. Clipping removes 4 bases from V and 5 bases from J, with 6 as the unmatched junction base count. Receptors were amplified or captured by the immunoSEQ multiplex PCR assay. A mixture of 60 forward primers for TCR Vbeta segments and 13 reverse primers for TCR Jbeta segments was used in the multiplex PCR. A multiplex PCR assay on genomic DNA amplified the CDR3 region of rearranged TCR beta genes. The Illumina HiSeq System was used to sequence the amplified TCR beta libraries as 87-base-pair reads. As for the original processing: A later analysis tallied about 77 million unique TCR beta chains across the 600 to 700 repertoires, and about 12 million of those chains were shared by two or more donors. Raw reads were error-corrected and collapsed into unique sequences by a nearest-neighbor algorithm in which closely related sequences were merged to remove PCR and sequencing errors. V, D and J gene segments were assigned by aligning CDR3 sequences to IMGT reference sequences. For a sequence to be retained, a match of at least six nucleotides to both a V gene segment and a J gene segment was required. Rearrangements were called productive when the CDR3 lacked stop codons and stayed in frame with V and J; all others were non-productive. Following IMGT convention, CDR3 was defined as the stretch from the second conserved V-encoded cysteine to the conserved J-encoded phenylalanine. The earlier analysis of 500 to 600 of the donors excluded sequences that lacked an unambiguous match to a single V gene segment. In an earlier analysis of 587 of the donors, a V segment was called functional when productive rearrangements were above 56.7%, and segregating when the standard deviation between donors exceeded 5%. A statistical classification framework was built for diagnosing cytomegalovirus status from the catalog of TCR beta chain sequences. In a later analysis, TCR nucleotide sequences were compared against IMGT/GENE-DB human TR gene sequences so that V and J genes could be assigned. The TCRdist pipeline was used in a later analysis to assign CDR3 sequences and most-parsimonious VDJ recombination scenarios. In a later analysis, every TCR beta chain was defined by the combination of its CDR3 amino acid sequence and its V-gene family, and reads without a unique V-gene family were dropped. In a later analysis, some 600 highly shared, low-generation-probability nucleotide sequences were removed to address suspected cross-contamination and a sequencing artifact. A later analysis calculated a clonal expansion index for each public chain from normalized within-repertoire ranks of inferred template counts. Generation probabilities in a later analysis came from a VDJ recombination model fitted to out-of-frame rearrangements, and those results were checked against IGoR. In a later analysis, hypergeometric tests were used to score TCR-TCR, TCR-HLA and TCR-CMV co-occurrence, with a repertoire-size bias correction applied to TCR pairs. False discovery rates were estimated in a later analysis by permuting HLA or CMV assignments 20 times. In a later analysis, co-occurring TCRs were grouped using DBSCAN, with TCRdist sequence similarity added in when clustering inside HLA-allele-positive subsets. Repertoires with fewer than 30,000 or more than 120,000 public chains, plus five repertoires with anomalous nucleotide sharing, were excluded from co-occurrence clustering. TCRdb stores this immuneACCESS table with in-frame sequences only. Part of the clones is absent; in the studies checked, under half of the shortfall reflects unresolved V genes, and no reason is known for the rest. Clonal size and the V and J genes are those of that table, whereas D and trimming came from the DNA. The sample includes over 65,000 clones, with around 77% observed a single time. Over 3% of the sample is taken by the ten largest.

The cohort comprised several hundred healthy bone marrow donors. All cohort members were sampled while nominally healthy, although unrecorded immune exposures were likely present. The donor tested CMV seronegative, placing the donor among the 350 or so seronegative members of the cohort. Each donor provided a peripheral blood sample, and peripheral blood mononuclear cells were used for TCR beta sequencing. The Qiagen DNeasy Blood Extraction Kit was used to extract genomic DNA from the blood cell samples. What the research found in general, with its limitations: Compared with equally common non-associated chains, HLA-associated TCR beta chains in a later analysis were more clonally expanded and had lower generation probabilities. Some IMGT-functional V segments, including TRBV6-2 and TRBV6-3, could not be told apart with the 87-base-pair reads, so those segments were excluded. The authors suggested that the approach could potentially be generalized to other disease states and immunological phenotypes. In an earlier analysis of 450 to 750 of the donors, most TCR beta V segments appeared in productive rearrangements about 87% or about 30% of the time, broadly matching IMGT annotations. Compared with the roughly 710-donor mean, donors in an Asian-associated ancestry cluster had fewer N-insertions in productive TCRs, according to a later genetic analysis. A cluster of highly shared sequence variants was judged likely to represent a technical artifact of the sequencing pipeline. In vitro tests confirmed that a few of the cytomegalovirus-associated TCR beta chains recognize cytomegalovirus antigens. In a later analysis, TCR association rates were found to vary across HLA loci, with the most associated TCRs seen for DRB1 alleles and the fewest for HLA-C alleles. Because HLA typing was unavailable for some donors at each locus, only the typed subset was used in association tests. A later analysis associated about 18,000 TCR beta sequences with specific HLA alleles at a false discovery rate of 0.05. Because counts were too low, about 17 rarely observed V segments, including chromosome 9 orphons, were excluded from the earlier analysis of 587 of the donors. The classifier was reported to diagnose cytomegalovirus status with high specificity and sensitivity in both the original and validation cohorts. When HLA alleles, especially DR and DQ, strongly co-occurred, attributing TCR associations to individual alleles was difficult. A later analysis reported that several top co-occurrence clusters appeared linked to parvovirus B19, influenza, CMV and Epstein-Barr virus. A later analysis found that most CMV-associated TCR beta chains appeared HLA-restricted, with HLA associations seemingly driven largely by CMV exposure. A later genetic analysis associated a missense DCLRE1C variant with V-gene and J-gene trimming of TCR beta chains, and an independent cohort replicated the association. While some public TCRs were present in many individuals, most TCR sequences turned up only very rarely across donors. A further reported finding was that TCR beta sequences accurately predicted the HLA-A and HLA-B alleles for most subjects in the first cohort. Linkage disequilibrium might explain the correlated functional status among segregating V segments, but an unknown experimental factor could not be excluded. The presence/absence analyses assumed that sequencing depth was roughly uniform across donors, and that assumption may not be true. The only immune exposure information available for the cohort was CMV serostatus. This cohort had only TCR beta chains sequenced, and the lack of alpha or paired-chain data limited which features could be detected. The study gave a list of around 170 TCR beta chains associated with cytomegalovirus.

Input material: PBMCs. The sequence derives from a man in his forties or fifties in good health and CMV-seronegative. Rearrangement joined TRBV18 to TRBJ2-1, and 12 bases in between align with TRBD2. The CDR3 is CASSRGTSGSNNEQFF. The DNA reads TGTGCCAGCTCACGAGGGACTAGCGGGTCAAACAATGAGCAGTTCTTC.